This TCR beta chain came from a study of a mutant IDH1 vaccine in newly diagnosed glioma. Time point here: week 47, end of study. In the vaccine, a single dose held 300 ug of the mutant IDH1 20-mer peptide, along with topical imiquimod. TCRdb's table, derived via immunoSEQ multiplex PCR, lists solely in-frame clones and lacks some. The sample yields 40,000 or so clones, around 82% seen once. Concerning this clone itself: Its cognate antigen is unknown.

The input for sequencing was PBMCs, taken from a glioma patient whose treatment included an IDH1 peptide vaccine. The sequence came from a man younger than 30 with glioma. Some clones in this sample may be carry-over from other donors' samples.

The CDR3 spells CASSYGGGLNYGYTF. Here the CDR3 DNA reads TGCGCCAGCAGCTATGGGGGGGGACTTAACTATGGCTACACCTTC. J is TRBJ1-2 and V is TRBV5-1, with D maybe TRBD1 (5 bases). The V and J ends lost 3 bases and 1 base respectively, with 13 bases between them. Germline V gene data show CDR1 as SGHRS and CDR2 as YFSETQ. The CDR3 has 15 amino acids. The complete variable domain, with remaining parts taken from reference TRBV5-1 and TRBJ1-2, reads KAGVTQTPRYLIKTRGQQVTLSCSPISGHRSVSWYQQTPGQGLQFLFEYFSETQRNKGNFPGRFSGRQFSNSRSEMNVSTLELGDSALYLCASSYGGGLNYGYTFGSGTRLTVV.